Each of the 13 T cell receptor beta chains below was sequenced from the same sample in a study of blood T cell repertoires in COVID-19. Assay used: immunoSEQ multiplex PCR; TCRdb lists only in-frame clones, some missing. The sample carries 200,000 to 300,000 clones, around 85% recorded once. Material: peripheral blood. These receptors originate from a woman aged 25 to 39 who had recovered from COVID-19.

The J gene is TRBJ1-1, the V gene TRBV5-1, with TRBD1 matching 8 bases. Germline loops: CDR1 SGHRS, CDR2 YFSETQ. V gave up 4 bases and J gave up 6 bases; unmatched junction bases: 14. This CDR3 is 16 amino acids long. CDR3 nucleotide sequence: TGCGCCAGCAGCAACCTCGTAACAGGGGGGTCTTCTGAAGCTTTCTTT. Its translation is CASSNLVTGGSSEAFF.

This sequence joins TRBV5-4 and TRBJ2-7; maybe TRBD1 (5 bases). Germline V gene sequence: CDR1 SGHNT, CDR2 YYREEE (reference sequence). This CDR3 contains 17 residues. Trimming pared 2 bases from V and 0 bases from J, leaving 18 bases between. CDR3 amino acids: CASSFGLTGKSSYEQYF. CDR3 nucleotides: TGTGCCAGCAGCTTCGGCCTAACAGGAAAAAGCTCCTACGAGCAGTACTTC.

This chain links TRBV6-2 or TRBV6-3 with TRBJ1-6; TRBD1 agrees at 8 bases. This CDR3 comprises 15 residues. CDR1 is MNHEY and CDR2 is SVGEGT in the germline V gene. V dropped 2 bases and J dropped 7; count of bases not matched to a gene: 4. This chain's CDR3 is CASSYRTGTNSPLHF. The DNA for the CDR3 is TGTGCCAGCAGTTACCGGACAGGGACGAATTCACCCCTCCACTTT.

V is TRBV14 and J is TRBJ2-3; no reliable D call. The V end lost 4 bases, the J end lost 5 bases, and 10 bases lay between the germline ends. CDR1 and CDR2 from the germline V gene are SGHDN and FVKESK. The CDR3 loop spans 13 amino acids. DNA of the CDR3: TGTGCCAGCAGCCCAGTGGCTGTAGATACGCAGTATTTT. Protein product: CASSPVAVDTQYF.

The V call is TRBV3-1 (or the pseudogene TRBV3-2), the J call TRBJ2-1; 9 bases are a match to TRBD1. The CDR3 length is 15 residues. Germline CDR1 reads LGHDT; CDR2 reads YNNKEL (reference sequence). With 3 bases clipped from V and 6 bases from J, the junction kept 6 bases outside the gene matches. CDR3 sequence (DNA): TGTGCCAGCAGCCAGACGGGACAGGGAAGCAATGAGCAGTTCTTC. Amino acids: CASSQTGQGSNEQFF.

The CDR3 protein is CASSLLAGTYEQYF. The CDR3 DNA sequence: TGTGCCAGCAGTTTATTAGCGGGGACCTACGAGCAGTACTTC. This chain uses TRBV27 with TRBJ2-7; 8 bases agree with TRBD2. Germline-derived CDR1 and CDR2 are MNHEY and SMNVEV (reference sequence). The CDR3 has 14 residues. The V segment lost 1 base and the J segment 2 bases; nucleotides outside the gene matches: 1.

This chain uses TRBV14 with TRBJ2-6; weak D call: TRBD2 (5 bases). Germline loops: CDR1 SGHDN, CDR2 FVKESK. V lost 7 bases to trimming and J lost 2 bases, with 9 bases between them. There are 14 residues in the CDR3. The CDR3: CASTRRAGANVLTF. DNA of the CDR3: TGTGCCAGCACCCGGCGGGCTGGGGCCAACGTCCTGACTTTC.

This rearrangement joins TRBV11-2 to TRBJ2-2; tentative D call: TRBD1 (6 bases). The V end was cut by 1 base, the J end by 1 base, with 19 bases between. This CDR3 is built from 19 residues. Germline values: CDR1 SGHAT, CDR2 FQNNGV. The CDR3 loop reads CASSLGPGHQRVNTGELFF. The CDR3 DNA reads as TGTGCCAGCAGCTTAGGTCCGGGACATCAAAGGGTGAACACCGGGGAGCTGTTTTTT.

The chain combines TRBV27 with TRBJ1-2; a possible D gene is TRBD1 (6 bases). The CDR3 covers 15 residues. Germline V CDR1 and CDR2: MNHEY, SMNVEV (reference sequence). V lost 4 bases and J 6 bases, leaving 18 bases between the germline ends. Here the CDR3 reads CASSSQQGGFDGYTF. Here the CDR3 DNA reads TGTGCCAGCAGTTCCCAACAGGGCGGTTTTGATGGCTACACCTTC.

The chain joins TRBV10-2 to TRBJ2-3; TRBD2 is a possible D gene (5 bases). Germline CDR1 WSHSY, CDR2 SAAADI. The V and J ends lost 6 bases and 6 bases respectively, with 13 bases between them. This CDR3 spans 13 amino acids. The CDR3 protein is CASRDPGMDTQYF. The DNA for the CDR3 is TGCGCCAGCAGGGACCCGGGGATGGATACGCAGTATTTT.

The CDR3 DNA reads TGTGCCAGTAGGTCGACAGGGGGGGAGGCCCAGCCCCAGCATTTT. Translation: CASRSTGGEAQPQHF. The J gene is TRBJ1-5, the V gene TRBV19; 9 positions agree with TRBD1. CDR3 size: 15 residues. With V trimmed by 6 bases and J by 7 bases, 10 bases remained unmatched. Germline V lookup: CDR1 LNHDA, CDR2 SQIVND (reference sequence).

The chain links TRBV4-3 to TRBJ1-4, with D possibly TRBD1 on 5 matching bases. V shed 0 bases and J shed 8 bases, with 13 bases lying between them. The CDR3 sequence is 15 residues long. Germline CDR1 is LGHNA and CDR2 is YSLEER. The CDR3 region is CASSQEGRFGEKLFF. In nucleotides, the CDR3 is TGCGCCAGCAGCCAAGAGGGGCGGTTTGGGGAAAAACTGTTTTTT.

This clone was observed once. The chain has TRBV3-1 (or the pseudogene TRBV3-2) and TRBJ1-6, with 8 bases aligning to TRBD1. The germline V gene has CDR1 LGHDT and CDR2 YNNKEL (reference sequence). CDR3 length equals 15 residues. Germline trimming cut 4 bases from V and 7 bases from J; bases unmatched to any gene: 6. The CDR3 DNA follows: TGTGCCAGCAGCCTGTACAGGGGGGGGAATTCACCCCTCCACTTT. Protein product: CASSLYRGGNSPLHF.